These 31 T cell receptor beta chains share one sample of origin, sequenced in a study of regulatory T cells in long-lasting Graves disease. TCR beta libraries were built with iRepertoire HTBI primers and Arm-PCR of CDR3 regions. A single record per CDR3 protein comes from TCRdb applying MiXCR to the multiplex PCR reads. Here the sample spans 560,000 or so distinct CDR3 sequences, 15% to 20% being singletons. As for time point: newly diagnosed GD, antithyroid drugs for less than 3 months. RNA isolated from PBMCs was used to make the TCR library. These data also featured in a second study, about T cells in Graves' hyperthyroidism and ophthalmopathy.

The material sequenced was peripheral blood mononuclear cells (PBMCs), taken at new diagnosis, from a patient treated with antithyroid drugs. The receptors originated from a man between 18 and 35 years old with Graves disease.

Many counts were recorded for this clonotype. The chain recombines TRBV30 with TRBJ1-5; D unresolved. CDR1 and CDR2 (germline): GTSNPN, SVGIG (reference sequence). The V gene lost 0 bases and the J gene lost 6 bases, with 9 bases spanning the gap. The CDR3 spans 13 residues. The CDR3 loop reads CAWSVTEFQPQHF. As DNA, the CDR3 is TGTGCCTGGAGTGTTACGGAGTTTCAGCCCCAGCATTTT. Based on the CDR3 plus reference TRBV30 and TRBJ1-5, the full variable domain is SQTIHQWPATLVQPVGSPLSLECTVEGTSNPNLYWYRQAAGRGLQLLFYSVGIGQISSEVPQNLSASRPQDRQFILSSKKLLLSDSGFYLCAWSVTEFQPQHFGDGTRLSIL.

The CDR3 nucleotides read TGTGCCAGCAGCTTGCCCTTAATAGGACGGAACAATGAAAAACTGTTTTTT. This codes for CASSLPLIGRNNEKLFF. The rearrangement joins TRBV7-9 to TRBJ1-4; D is ambiguous. The V and J ends lost 3 bases and 5 bases respectively, with 19 bases between them. The CDR3 is 17 amino acids. From germline, CDR1 is SEHNR and CDR2 FQNEAQ (reference sequence).

This clonotype was counted a few times. The chain has TRBV19 and TRBJ2-5, with 11 bases lining up with TRBD2. The CDR3 sequence is 16 residues long. Looked up from germline, CDR1 is LNHDA and CDR2 is SQIVND (reference sequence). Trimming at V came to 1 base and at J to 5 bases, leaving 6 bases not matched to a gene. The CDR3 spells CASSIGSGRAHETQYF. In DNA, the CDR3 is TGTGCCAGTAGTATAGGTAGCGGGAGGGCCCATGAGACCCAGTACTTC.

This clonotype was seen at least ten times. The chain recombines TRBV10-3 with TRBJ2-5; no clear D. The CDR3 extends over 12 amino acids. The V end lost 4 bases, the J end lost 6 bases, and 9 bases lay between the germline ends. Germline V lookup: CDR1 ENHRY, CDR2 SYGVKD. The CDR3 nucleotides are TGTGCCATCAGTGGGGCGAGCCAGACCCAGTACTTC. It specifies CAISGASQTQYF.

V is TRBV6-1 and J is TRBJ2-1; 11 bases fit TRBD1. The trim removed 7 bases at V and 1 base at J, leaving 6 bases unmatched. Germline V lookup: CDR1 MNHNS, CDR2 SASEGT. The CDR3 runs 16 residues. The DNA of the CDR3 is TGTGCCAGCAACTACGGACAGGGGGCTTCCTACAATGAGCAGTTCTTC. Its protein product is CASNYGQGASYNEQFF.

This clonotype has just a few counts. CDR3 nucleotide sequence: TGTGCCAGCAGTTACTCGAGGCGCGGGCTACACTCCTACGAGCAGTACTTC. It translates to CASSYSRRGLHSYEQYF. The chain carries TRBV6-5 and TRBJ2-7; TRBD2 might be the D (5 bases). The CDR3 runs 17 residues. Trimming left V 0 bases short and J 0 bases short, with 15 bases between. Germline values: CDR1 MNHEY, CDR2 SVGAGI.

The chain carries TRBV5-5 and TRBJ1-5; 7 bases are shared with TRBD1. Germline V gene lookup returns CDR1 SGHKS and CDR2 YYEKEE (reference sequence). This CDR3 contains 16 residues. J lost 1 base, V lost 4 bases, and 8 bases had no gene match. The CDR3 DNA is TGTGCCAGCAGCCGCTGGGGACAGTCGAGCAATCAGCCCCAGCATTTT. Protein product: CASSRWGQSSNQPQHF.

This clonotype was observed a handful of times. The CDR3 DNA follows: TGCGCCAGCAGCTTGAGGGCCGAGACAGTTAACTCTGGGGCCAACGTCCTGACTTTC. Its protein is CASSLRAETVNSGANVLTF. This chain links TRBV5-1 with TRBJ2-6, with TRBD1 as a possible D gene (5 bases). Trimming cost V 1 base and J 0 bases, with 17 bases left between them. The CDR3 is made up of 19 amino acids. CDR1 is SGHRS and CDR2 is YFSETQ in the germline V gene.

This clonotype was observed many times. V usage is TRBV30 and J usage is TRBJ1-5; no firm D call. This CDR3 is built from 14 residues. Deletions cut 4 bases from V and 1 base from J, with 11 bases between. In germline, CDR1 is GTSNPN, CDR2 SVGIG (reference sequence). The CDR3 sequence is CAWKRGGSNQPQHF. CDR3 nucleotide sequence: TGTGCCTGGAAACGTGGCGGGAGCAATCAGCCCCAGCATTTT.

This clonotype was counted ten times or more. J is TRBJ2-7 and V is TRBV5-1, with 7 positions matching TRBD2. The trim removed 0 bases at V and 4 bases at J, leaving 10 bases unmatched. CDR3 size: 16 residues. The V gene's germline CDR1 is SGHRS and CDR2 YFSETQ. The CDR3 coding sequence is TGCGCCAGCAGCTTGGCTGCGGCGGGAGTGGCGTACGAGCAGTACTTC. This codes for CASSLAAAGVAYEQYF.

The CDR3 sequence: CASHRPGKNTEAFF. Written as DNA, the CDR3 is TGTGCCAGCCACCGACCTGGAAAGAACACTGAAGCTTTCTTT. The chain recombines TRBV6-1 with TRBJ1-1; no clear D gene. The CDR3 is 14 residues long. Germline assignment: CDR1 MNHNS and CDR2 SASEGT. Trimming left V 8 bases short and J 1 base short, with 14 bases between.

To note about this clonotype: This could be a read error, since a much larger clone is one nucleotide away. The gene calls are TRBV5-4 and TRBJ1-1; D remains ambiguous. The CDR3 covers 17 residues. The germline CDR1 and CDR2 sequences are SGHNT and YYREEE (reference sequence). CDR3 DNA sequence: TGTGCCAGCAGCTTGGCCCTGGTAGCGGAGGTGAACGCTGAAGCTTTCTTT. Its protein product is CASSLALVAEVNAEAFF.

V is TRBV11-3 and J is TRBJ2-7; 12 bases are a match to TRBD2. This CDR3 contains 17 residues. CDR1 SGHNT and CDR2 YENEEA come from the germline V gene. Germline trimming cut 4 bases from V and 2 bases from J; bases unmatched to any gene: 9. In DNA form, the CDR3 reads TGTGCCAGCAGCTCCGGGATTACTAGCGGGGGGACCTACGAGCAGTACTTC. Its translation is CASSSGITSGGTYEQYF.

The V gene is TRBV12-5, the J gene TRBJ2-1, with 11 bases lining up with TRBD2. Trimming at V came to 2 bases and at J to 2 bases, leaving 5 bases not matched to a gene. Germline V CDR1 and CDR2: LGHNT, FRNRAP. The CDR3 is 17 residues long. The CDR3 DNA follows: TGTGCTAGTGGTTTGTCATCGGGACTAGCGGCCTACAATGAGCAGTTCTTC. It translates to CASGLSSGLAAYNEQFF.

This clonotype was counted many times. V usage is TRBV11-2 and J usage is TRBJ1-4; D ambiguous. Germline V gives CDR1 SGHAT, CDR2 FQNNGV. The CDR3 sequence is 16 residues long. V was pared by 0 bases and J by 6 bases, with 14 bases between. The CDR3 bases are TGTGCCAGCAGCTTAGAAAGGGTCAGACGGGATGAAAAACTGTTTTTT. It yields the protein CASSLERVRRDEKLFF.

This clonotype was detected only a few times. The chain has TRBV29-1 and TRBJ2-5, with TRBD1 as a possible D gene (5 bases). CDR1 and CDR2 from the germline V gene are SQVTM and ANQGSEA. The CDR3 is 14 amino acids. Trimming cost V 1 base and J 13 bases, with 22 bases left between them. The CDR3 sequence: CSVEAYGAPRQGYF. CDR3 nucleotide sequence: TGCAGCGTTGAAGCCTATGGGGCACCGAGGCAGGGGTACTTC.

This clonotype was recorded many times. The chain uses TRBV7-2 and TRBJ2-1; 8 positions match TRBD1. This CDR3 region has 15 residues. From germline, CDR1 is SGHTA and CDR2 FQGNSA. Trimming cost V 3 bases and J 9 bases; bases outside gene matches: 10. In nucleotides, the CDR3 is TGTGCCAGCAGCTTGACCGGGACAGGCAGAGGTGAGCAGTTCTTC. Amino acids: CASSLTGTGRGEQFF.

This clonotype was picked up many times. V usage is TRBV28 and J usage is TRBJ2-7; D is ambiguous. The CDR3 is 14 residues long. CDR1 is MDHEN and CDR2 is SYDVKM in the germline V gene. Between the trimmed V and J ends, which lost 5 bases and 12 bases, there was a span of 23 bases. The CDR3 nucleotides read TGTGCCAGCAGTCCTCGGCGGATCCCTTTGGTGTGGTACTTC. Its translation: CASSPRRIPLVWYF.

This clonotype was seen repeatedly, ten times or more. The chain is built from TRBV30 and TRBJ2-5; 7 bases map to TRBD2. CDR3 length equals 13 residues. Germline V lookup: CDR1 GTSNPN, CDR2 SVGIG (reference sequence). Trimming cost V 2 bases and J 5 bases; bases outside gene matches: 5. The CDR3 DNA follows: TGTGCCTGGAGTAAGGCGGGGGTGGAGACCCAGTACTTC. This sequence encodes CAWSKAGVETQYF.

This chain uses TRBV7-9 with TRBJ2-1, with 9 bases matching TRBD2. The CDR3 totals 15 residues. J was trimmed by 7 bases and V by 11 bases; bases with no gene match: 15. Germline values: CDR1 SEHNR, CDR2 FQNEAQ (reference sequence). The CDR3 DNA reads as TGTGCCGGATCTAGCGGGAAGGGATGGGGTAATGAGCAGTTCTTC. It encodes CAGSSGKGWGNEQFF.

In its sample, this clonotype was seen many times. V gene TRBV12-3 or TRBV12-4 combines with J gene TRBJ2-7; D possibly uses TRBD1 or TRBD2 (6 bases each). The CDR3 length is 12 residues. V was trimmed by 6 bases and J by 3 bases, leaving 9 bases between them. CDR3: CASRRGDYEQYF. The CDR3 DNA reads as TGTGCCAGCAGGAGGGGGGACTACGAGCAGTACTTC.

This clonotype was observed at least ten times. This chain links TRBV2 with TRBJ2-1, with a weak D call TRBD2 (6 bases). Germline lookup yields CDR1 SNHLY and CDR2 FYNNEI. V was shortened by 5 bases and J by 3 bases, with 11 bases between the two germline ends. The CDR3 loop spans 14 amino acids. This CDR3 is CASSFTSLYNEQFF. The CDR3 nucleotides are TGTGCCAGCAGTTTTACTAGCCTCTACAATGAGCAGTTCTTC. The whole variable domain, remainder taken from reference TRBV2 and TRBJ2-1, is EPEVTQTPSHQVTQMGQEVILRCVPISNHLYFYWYRQILGQKVEFLVSFYNNEISEKSEIFDDQFSVERPDGSNFTLKIRSTKLEDSAMYFCASSFTSLYNEQFFGPGTRLTVL.

The chain joins TRBV5-1 to TRBJ1-1; TRBD1 matches at 7 bases. This CDR3 spans 15 amino acids. V lost 4 bases and J lost 8; bases outside the gene matches: 14. From germline, CDR1 is SGHRS and CDR2 YFSETQ. The CDR3 coding sequence is TGCGCCAGCAGCCAAAAGACAGGGTATGGGGTAGAAGCTTTCTTT. This translates into CASSQKTGYGVEAFF. Full variable domain (missing parts from reference TRBV5-1 and TRBJ1-1): KAGVTQTPRYLIKTRGQQVTLSCSPISGHRSVSWYQQTPGQGLQFLFEYFSETQRNKGNFPGRFSGRQFSNSRSEMNVSTLELGDSALYLCASSQKTGYGVEAFFGQGTRLTVV.

Of note for this clonotype: Without the conserved terminal phenylalanine or tryptophan, this CDR3 likely stems from a read error. The DNA is left out, because the CDR3 cannot be placed on it with certainty; the CDR3 is given as TCRdb lists it. The J gene is TRBJ1-4, the V gene TRBV7-3; the table names TRBD1, a call not compared with the DNA. The CDR3 has 8 residues if both end residues are counted. Per germline, CDR1 SGHTA and CDR2 FQGTGA. CDR3 in amino acids: CASSLKPR.

Only a few counts were recorded for this clonotype. V usage is TRBV5-1 and J usage is TRBJ2-6; tentatively, D is TRBD1 (6 bases). Trimming shortened V by 4 bases and J by 0 bases, and 11 bases separated the two germline ends. This CDR3 region has 16 residues. CDR1 SGHRS and CDR2 YFSETQ come from the germline V gene. The CDR3 DNA is TGCGCCAGCAGCCCCCGGGACAACTCTGGGGCCAACGTCCTGACTTTC. Translating it yields CASSPRDNSGANVLTF. Together with reference TRBV5-1 and TRBJ2-6, the CDR3 gives the full variable domain: KAGVTQTPRYLIKTRGQQVTLSCSPISGHRSVSWYQQTPGQGLQFLFEYFSETQRNKGNFPGRFSGRQFSNSRSEMNVSTLELGDSALYLCASSPRDNSGANVLTFGAGSRLTVL.

This clonotype came up a few times. This may be a read error: a much more frequent sequence differs by one nucleotide. The chain links TRBV12-3 or TRBV12-4 to TRBJ2-1; TRBD1 or TRBD2 may be the D gene (5 bases each). The CDR3 consists of 16 residues. Between the trimmed V and J ends, which lost 9 bases and 10 bases, there was a span of 28 bases. The CDR3 coding sequence is TGTGCCAGTAACCCCTCGGGACCGGGGTTAACCTACGAGCAGTTCTTC. It codes for CASNPSGPGLTYEQFF.

The V call is TRBV7-9, the J call TRBJ1-1, with D possibly matching TRBD1 (5 bases). The CDR3 loop spans 16 amino acids. Trimming pared 5 bases from V and 2 bases from J, leaving 18 bases between. Per germline, CDR1 SEHNR and CDR2 FQNEAQ (reference sequence). As DNA, the CDR3 is TGTGCCAGCAGCAAAGCACCCCAGGGCCTAAACACTGAAGCTTTCTTT. It yields the protein CASSKAPQGLNTEAFF.

This clonotype was seen a few times. This chain uses TRBV19 with TRBJ1-3, with D perhaps matching TRBD1 (5 bases). Trimming pared 3 bases from V and 8 bases from J, leaving 11 bases between. CDR1 is LNHDA, CDR2 SQIVND, per germline (reference sequence). CDR3 length: 13 amino acids. CDR3 loop: CASSMDARDTIYF. In nucleotides, the CDR3 is TGTGCCAGTAGTATGGACGCCAGGGACACCATATATTTT.

For this clonotype: Likely a read error: the CDR3 ends without its conserved phenylalanine or tryptophan. The CDR3 region has the DNA TGTGCCAGCAGTGGCCCGACAGGGCTTCGGTCACCCCTCCACCTT. The encoded protein is CASSGPTGLRSPLHL. The chain is built from TRBV12-3 or TRBV12-4 and TRBJ1-6; 7 bases align to TRBD1. V trimming: 5 bases; J trimming: 10 bases; junction bases outside the gene matches: 11. This CDR3 contains 15 residues.

The chain employs TRBV7-3 and TRBJ2-2; 11 bases agree with TRBD1. V was clipped by 0 bases and J by 7 bases; unmatched bases: 13. Per the germline V gene, CDR1 is SGHTA and CDR2 is FQGTGA. This CDR3 is 19 amino acids long. The CDR3 nucleotides read TGTGCCAGCAGCTTAACCATCGGGACAGGGGGGAGATTGAGCGGGGAGCTGTTTTTT. Its translation: CASSLTIGTGGRLSGELFF. The entire variable domain, with the rest obtained from reference TRBV7-3 and TRBJ2-2, is as follows: GAGVSQTPSNKVTEKGKYVELRCDPISGHTALYWYRQSLGQGPEFLIYFQGTGAADDSGLPNDRFFAVRPEGSVSTLKIQRTERGDSAVYLCASSLTIGTGGRLSGELFFGEGSRLTVL.

The chain couples TRBV6-5 to TRBJ2-3, with 15 bases matching TRBD2. This CDR3 is built from 18 residues. CDR1 and CDR2 (germline): MNHEY, SVGAGI. Trimming removed 6 bases from V and 3 bases from J; junction bases left unmatched: 10. CDR3 in amino acids: CASSYGGLAGGLTDTQYF. The CDR3 nucleotides are TGTGCCAGCAGCTACGGCGGACTAGCGGGAGGGTTGACAGATACGCAGTATTTT.